These 2 T cell receptor beta chains share one sample of origin, sequenced in a study of blood T cell repertoires in COVID-19. Only in-frame clones appear in the TCRdb table, and some are missing; sequencing was by immunoSEQ multiplex PCR. In the table there are fewer than 500,000 clones, 70% to 90% of which are singletons. Sequencing was carried out using PBMCs or T cells enriched from blood (not recorded which). The origin of the receptors is a woman between 18 and 29 years old with acute COVID-19.

This clone was recorded only once. The genes are TRBV27 and TRBJ1-5; the D gene is possibly TRBD1 (6 bases). The V gene lost 8 bases and the J gene lost 4 bases, with 12 bases spanning the gap. The CDR3 is made up of 13 amino acids. Germline V gene sequence: CDR1 MNHEY, CDR2 SMNVEV (reference sequence). The CDR3: CASASRGNQPQHF. Here the CDR3 DNA reads TGTGCCAGCGCCTCCAGGGGTAATCAGCCCCAGCATTTT.

The rearrangement uses TRBV3-1 (or the pseudogene TRBV3-2) and TRBJ1-5, with TRBD1 as a possible D gene (6 bases). This CDR3 spans 14 amino acids. The V end was cut by 1 base, the J end by 5 bases, with 9 bases between. Germline-derived CDR1 and CDR2 are LGHDT and YNNKEL (reference sequence). This CDR3 is CASSQGRGDQPQHF. The CDR3 DNA follows: TGTGCCAGCAGCCAAGGCAGGGGAGATCAGCCCCAGCATTTT.